This note documents a single T cell receptor (beta chain) sequence. Its antigen is as yet unknown. TCRdb recomputed calls from the 5' RACE reads with MiXCR, one row per CDR3 protein. This table has around 770,000 distinct CDR3 sequences, about 11% appearing once. The CDR3 consists of 15 residues. V was cut by 0 bases and J by 1 base, with 7 bases left in between. Germline-derived CDR1 and CDR2 are LGHNA and YSLEER. The data originate from a study of CD8 T cells in ankylosing spondylitis. Whole-study results and caveats: Prior literature has documented some motif variants in synovial fluid and blood from reactive arthritis. Fewer than 10 highly homologous variants made up a TCR beta motif that seemed to typify ankylosing spondylitis blood.

What was sequenced was blood, either unsorted or a sorted T cell fraction (not recorded which). The chain combines TRBV4-3 with TRBJ1-3; weak D call: TRBD1 (5 bases). The TCR sequence derives from a male donor with ankylosing spondylitis. As DNA, the CDR3 is TGCGCCAGCAGCCAAGATGGGGGATCTGGAAACACCATATATTTT. This encodes CASSQDGGSGNTIYF.